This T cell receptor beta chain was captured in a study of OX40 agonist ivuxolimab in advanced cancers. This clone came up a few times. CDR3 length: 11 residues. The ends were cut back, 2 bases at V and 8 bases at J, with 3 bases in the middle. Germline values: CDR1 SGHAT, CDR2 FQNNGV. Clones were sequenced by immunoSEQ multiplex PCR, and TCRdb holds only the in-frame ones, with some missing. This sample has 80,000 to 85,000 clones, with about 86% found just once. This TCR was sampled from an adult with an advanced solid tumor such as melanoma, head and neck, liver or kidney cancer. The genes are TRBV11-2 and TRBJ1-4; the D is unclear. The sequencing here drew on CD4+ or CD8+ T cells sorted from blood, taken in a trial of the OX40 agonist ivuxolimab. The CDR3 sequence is CASSLNEKLFF. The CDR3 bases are TGTGCCAGCAGCTTAAACGAAAAACTGTTTTTT.